The T cell receptor (beta chain) under discussion was sequenced for a study of shared clonotypes between healthy human individuals. Study-level information: Every donor yielded three CD4 naive, three CD4 memory, two CD8 naive and one CD8 memory plate.

This clone was found a few times. Its antigen is as yet unknown. Trimming removed 0 bases at V and 3 bases at J, with 6 bases between. CDR3 size: 14 residues. Germline V gene lookup returns CDR1 SGDLS and CDR2 YYNGEE. Data came from immunoSEQ multiplex PCR; TCRdb stores just in-frame clones and leaves some out. The sample records a few million clones, approximately 93% being singletons. Study results and limitations: In general, naive subsets displayed greater estimated richness than memory subsets did. For naive CD4 cells, roughly 5% of clonotypes were shared across a handful of donors.

The J gene is TRBJ2-2, the V gene TRBV9, with D unclear. The sample comprised naive CD4+ T cells from PBMCs. As for subset: CD45RA+ positively selected. This TCR derives from a man aged 18 to 35 in good health. Some clones in this sample may be carry-over from other donors' samples. The CDR3 spells CASSVEAHTGELFF. DNA for the CDR3: TGTGCCAGCAGCGTAGAGGCCCACACCGGGGAGCTGTTTTTT.